This TCR beta chain was found in a study of tumor and adjacent non-tumor tissue in lung cancer. Study context: The cohort had about 12 adenocarcinoma, a couple of squamous cell and 1 small cell patients. The patients, some ten men and 4 to 6 women, were roughly 30 to 76 with stage I to III disease. General observations from the study: Normal lung showed higher cumulative top 100 clone frequency than tumor.

Three rounds of nested PCR, following a modified ARM-PCR protocol, produced the TCRbeta library. TCRdb reprocessed the multiplex PCR reads via MiXCR and lists one record per CDR3 protein. Of under 95,000 distinct CDR3 sequences listed, less than 75% are singletons. The template was RNA from unsorted bulk tissue. V was clipped by 3 bases and J by 0 bases; unmatched bases: 5. The CDR3 sequence is 16 residues long. The germline V gene has CDR1 SGHNT and CDR2 YYREEE (reference sequence). The count of this clonotype is one. Its antigen remains unidentified. The conserved closing phenylalanine or tryptophan is absent in this CDR3, likely reflecting a read error.

The gene calls are TRBV5-4 and TRBJ2-2; 7 bases agree with TRBD1. This sequence originates from a man aged 55-75 years with non-small cell lung cancer. Sequencing input: lung tumor tissue. CDR3 bases: TGTGCCAGCAGCTCTCGTACAGGGGCGAACACCGGGGAGCTGTTTTTG. Its translation is CASSSRTGANTGELFL.